This T cell receptor (beta chain) was found in a study of T cells expressing NK-cell markers. About the research overall: Beta-chain profiling covered CD3+CD56+NKG2C+, CD3+CD56+NKG2C- and CD3+CD56-NKG2C+ sorted subsets. Seven donors tested HCMV-seropositive and one tested seronegative among the eight sequenced. The study, taken as a whole, reports: More than 5 donors carried dominant NKG2C+ clonotypes that made up roughly 1.0-7.0% of their CD8+ T cells. HCMV specificity of expanded NKG2C+ T cell clones remained unclear.

The CDR3 spans 12 residues. Germline V gene sequence: CDR1 MNHEY, CDR2 SVGEGT. Reanalyzing the 5' RACE reads, TCRdb keeps one entry per CDR3 protein, without DNA. Recorded here are roughly 420,000 distinct CDR3 sequences; the top ten clones represent less than 7.5%. Points on this clonotype: Its matching antigen is unknown.

Sequenced input: blood T cells: a sorted CD56 or NKG2C T cell subset, CD4+ or CD8+ T cells, or bulk PBMC T cells (not recorded which). The TCR was taken from a woman between 18 and 69 years old in good health. The V call is TRBV6-2 or TRBV6-3, the J call TRBJ2-2. The CDR3: CASRTRPGELFF.